This T cell receptor (beta chain) was profiled in a study of blood T cell repertoires in COVID-19. Germline V gene data show CDR1 as SGDLS and CDR2 as YYNGEE. The CDR3 spans 16 residues. Trimming cost V 3 bases and J 2 bases; bases outside gene matches: 4. Method: immunoSEQ multiplex PCR; TCRdb's copy keeps in-frame clones and lacks some. Altogether under 350,000 clones are present, just over 85% being singletons, with the ten largest covering around 4%. This receptor was identified in a young man who had recovered from COVID-19. The chain has TRBV9 and TRBJ2-2, with 10 nucleotides matching TRBD2. The source material was PBMCs or T cells enriched from blood (not recorded which). This CDR3 reads CASSGLAGENTGELFF. The CDR3 DNA reads TGTGCCAGCAGCGGGCTAGCGGGGGAAAACACCGGGGAGCTGTTTTTT. Variable domain in full (rest from reference TRBV9 and TRBJ2-2): DSGVTQTPKHLITATGQRVTLRCSPRSGDLSVYWYQQSLDQGLQFLIQYYNGEERAKGNILERFSAQQFPDLHSELNLSSLELGDSALYFCASSGLAGENTGELFFGEGSRLTVL.